The 6 T cell receptor beta chains presented below share a single source sample, sequenced in a study of cytomegalovirus exposure and HLA in healthy donors. PCR involved 60 Vbeta and 13 Jbeta primers. The protocol was immunoSEQ multiplex PCR, while the TCRdb copy is restricted to in-frame clones and leaves out a portion. The sample holds more than 85,000 clones. Sequencing was performed on PBMCs. The receptors derive from a girl aged 5-17 years in good health and CMV-seropositive.

The chain carries TRBV19 and TRBJ1-1; the D gene is possibly TRBD1 (5 bases). CDR3 size: 13 residues. V lost 5 bases to trimming and J lost 9 bases, with 16 bases between them. Germline V gene sequence: CDR1 LNHDA, CDR2 SQIVND (reference sequence). CDR3 DNA sequence: TGTGCCAGTAGTGCCGGCGGGACGGACAAAGCTTTCTTT. This translates into CASSAGGTDKAFF. The full variable domain, in which reference TRBV19 and TRBJ1-1 provide the parts outside the CDR3, is DGGITQSPKYLFRKEGQNVTLSCEQNLNHDAMYWYRQDPGQGLRLIYYSQIVNDFQKGDIAEGYSVSREKKESFPLTVTSAQKNPTAFYLCASSAGGTDKAFFGQGTRLTVV.

The V call is TRBV10-3, the J call TRBJ1-1; 10 bases are shared with TRBD1. Germline V gene data show CDR1 as ENHRY and CDR2 as SYGVKD. V lost 10 bases, J lost 3 bases, and 14 bases stayed unmatched. The CDR3 is made up of 16 amino acids. The CDR3 is CATTGTGALRDTEAFF. The CDR3 DNA sequence: TGTGCCACGACCGGGACAGGGGCTCTACGGGACACTGAAGCTTTCTTT.

V and J are TRBV6-5 and TRBJ2-1, with 8 bases lining up with TRBD2. Trimming removed 5 bases from V and 4 bases from J; junction bases left unmatched: 7. This CDR3 has 15 amino acids. The germline V gene encodes CDR1 MNHEY and CDR2 SVGAGI. The CDR3 is CASSPNSGTYNEQFF. The CDR3 nucleotides are TGTGCCAGCAGTCCTAATAGCGGGACTTACAATGAGCAGTTCTTC.

The chain carries TRBV27 and TRBJ2-7; the D is unclear. Trimming left V 7 bases short and J 6 bases short, with 7 bases between. The germline CDR1 and CDR2 sequences are MNHEY and SMNVEV (reference sequence). The CDR3 totals 10 residues. CDR3 region: CASKISEQYV. The CDR3 DNA reads as TGTGCCAGCAAGATAAGCGAGCAGTACGTC.

This chain uses TRBV29-1 with TRBJ1-1; D possibly corresponds to TRBD1 (5 bases). CDR1 and CDR2 (germline): SQVTM, ANQGSEA. This CDR3 has 10 residues. V lost 7 bases and J 7 bases, leaving 10 bases between the germline ends. This CDR3 is CSAEQVEAFF. The CDR3 DNA follows: TGCAGCGCAGAACAGGTTGAAGCTTTCTTT.

This chain uses TRBV19 with TRBJ2-3; 8 bases line up with TRBD2. In germline, CDR1 is LNHDA, CDR2 SQIVND (reference sequence). This CDR3 is built from 15 residues. The junction had 5 bases not matched to a gene; V was cut back by 6 bases and J by 0 bases. CDR3 region: CASRLASGSTDTQYF. CDR3 sequence (DNA): TGTGCCAGTAGGTTGGCTAGCGGGAGCACAGATACGCAGTATTTT.